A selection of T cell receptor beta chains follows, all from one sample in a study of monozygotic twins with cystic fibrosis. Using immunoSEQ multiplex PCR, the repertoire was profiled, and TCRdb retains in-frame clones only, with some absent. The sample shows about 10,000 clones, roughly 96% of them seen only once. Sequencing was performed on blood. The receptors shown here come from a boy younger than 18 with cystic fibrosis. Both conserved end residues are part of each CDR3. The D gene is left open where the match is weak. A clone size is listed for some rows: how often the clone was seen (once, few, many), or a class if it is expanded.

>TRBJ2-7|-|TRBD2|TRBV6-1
TGTGCCAGCAGACTGCGGGAGTCTTACGAGCAGTACTTC
CASRLRESYEQYF
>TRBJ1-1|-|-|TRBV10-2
TGCGCCAGCACTCCGACAGGAGGGGTGAACACTGAAGCTTTCTTT
CASTPTGGVNTEAFF
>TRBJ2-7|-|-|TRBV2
TGTGCCAGCAGGGAGGTCAACGAGCAGTACTTC
CASREVNEQYF
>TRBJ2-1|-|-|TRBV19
TGTGCCAGTAGTATAACGGGACCCACCGACAATGAGCAGTTCTTC
CASSITGPTDNEQFF
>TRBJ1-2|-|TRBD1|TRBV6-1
TGTGCCAGCAGTGGATCCGGGACAGGCAGGGGCTACACCTTC
CASSGSGTGRGYTF
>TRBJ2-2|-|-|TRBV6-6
TGTGCCAGCAGTTACTCGACAGCTAACACCGGGGAGCTGTTTTTT
CASSYSTANTGELFF
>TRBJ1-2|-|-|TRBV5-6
TGTGCCAGCAGCTTGGGACGGGTTCTCTATGGCTACACCTTC
CASSLGRVLYGYTF
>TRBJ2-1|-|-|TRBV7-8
TGTGCCAGCAGCTTACGACTTTATGAGCAGTTCTTC
CASSLRLYEQFF
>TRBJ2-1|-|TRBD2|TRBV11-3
TGTGCCAGCAGCCTCGGAGTAGCGGGGGCTTCCTACAATGAGCAGTTCTTC
CASSLGVAGASYNEQFF
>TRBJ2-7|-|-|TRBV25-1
TGTGCCAGCAGTTCCTCTAGAATTCGACGAGATCCTGGCGAGCAGTACTTC
CASSSSRIRRDPGEQYF
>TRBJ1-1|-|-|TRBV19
TGTGCCAGTAAGGACTTGGCGAACACTGAAGCTTTCTTT
CASKDLANTEAFF
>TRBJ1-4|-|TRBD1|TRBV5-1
TGCGCCAGCAGCCTTACGACAGGGGAGAATGAAAAACTGTTTTTT
CASSLTTGENEKLFF
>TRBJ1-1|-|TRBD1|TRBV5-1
TGCGCCAGCAGCTCGTTCCTAACCGGGACAGAGAACACTGAAGCTTTCTTT
CASSSFLTGTENTEAFF
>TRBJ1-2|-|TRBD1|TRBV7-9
TGTGCCAGCAGCGTACAGGGGGAGGGCTATGGCTACACCTTC
CASSVQGEGYGYTF
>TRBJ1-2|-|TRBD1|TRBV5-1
TGCGCCAGCAGCCCGACAGGGGACCCTAACTATGGCTACACCTTC
CASSPTGDPNYGYTF
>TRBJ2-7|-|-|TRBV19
TGTGCCAGTAGCTATGGCCGATCCTACGAGCAGTACTTC
CASSYGRSYEQYF
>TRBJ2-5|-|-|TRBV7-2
TGTGCCAGCAGCTTAGGAGGTCTAAAAGAGACCCAGTACTTC
CASSLGGLKETQYF
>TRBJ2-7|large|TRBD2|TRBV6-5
TGTGCCAGCAGACTGCGGGAGTCTTACGAGCAGTACTTC
CASRLRESYEQYF
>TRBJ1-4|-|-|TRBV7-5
TGTGCCAGAAGCTTAGAAGGGCAGGGTGGAGGAAAACTGTTTTTT
CARSLEGQGGGKLFF
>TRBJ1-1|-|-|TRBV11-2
TGTGCCAGCAGCCAGCGCCTTTTTACTGAAGCTTTCTTT
CASSQRLFTEAFF
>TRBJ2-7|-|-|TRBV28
TGTGCCAGCAGTTTAATCAGCACAGGGTCTTGGGGCGAGCAGTACTTC
CASSLISTGSWGEQYF
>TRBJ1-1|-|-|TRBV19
TGTGCCAGTAAGGGGCAGGGGATCCCGATTGGCCCAGCTTTCTTT
CASKGQGIPIGPAFF
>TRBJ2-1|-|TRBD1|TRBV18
TGTGCCAGCTCCTATGCTACCGGGACAGGGAACGTGGATGAGCAGTTCTTC
CASSYATGTGNVDEQFF
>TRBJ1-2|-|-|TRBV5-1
TGCGCCAGCAGCTGGGACCGCTATGGCTACACCTTC
CASSWDRYGYTF
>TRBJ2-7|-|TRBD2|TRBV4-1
TGCGCCAGCAGCCACTCCCTAAGCGGGAACGAGCAGTACTTC
CASSHSLSGNEQYF
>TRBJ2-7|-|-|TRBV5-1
TGCGCCAGCAGCTTGTCGGGGGTTCCTAGGTTCGAGCAGTACTTC
CASSLSGVPRFEQYF
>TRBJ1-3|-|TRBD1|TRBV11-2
TGTGCCAGCAGCGCCTACAGGGGATCTGGAAACACCATATATTTT
CASSAYRGSGNTIYF
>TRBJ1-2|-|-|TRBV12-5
TGTGCTAGTGGTTTGGTACGGGACGGTACTATCGCTAACTATGGCTACACCTTC
CASGLVRDGTIANYGYTF
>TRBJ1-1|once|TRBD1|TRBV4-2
TGTGCCAGCAGCCAAGATCGACAGGGGGTTCGAGCTTTCTTT
CASSQDRQGVRAFF
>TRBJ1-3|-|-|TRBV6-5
TGTGCCAGCCGCCGGGCAGGGGCCGGAAACACCATATATTTT
CASRRAGAGNTIYF
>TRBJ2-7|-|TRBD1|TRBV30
TGTGCCTCGGACAGGGGGGGTTCCTACGAGCAGTACTTC
CASDRGGSYEQYF
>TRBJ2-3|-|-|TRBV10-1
TGCGCCAGCAGCGGGAAGGTTACGCAGTATTTT
CASSGKVTQYF
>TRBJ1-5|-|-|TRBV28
TGTGCCAGCCAGAACACCTTGCACGGGGTAAAGAATCAGCCCCAGCATTTT
CASQNTLHGVKNQPQHF
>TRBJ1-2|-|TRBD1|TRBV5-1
TGCGCCAGCAGCTCGAGGGACAGTGGTGGTGGCTACACCTTC
CASSSRDSGGGYTF
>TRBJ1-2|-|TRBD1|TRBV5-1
TGCGCCAGCAGACAGGGACAGGGTGACTACACCTTC
CASRQGQGDYTF
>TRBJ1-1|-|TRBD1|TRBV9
TGTGCCAGCAGTGCCAAGGGACAGGGGGCGGTTGAGGCTTTCTTT
CASSAKGQGAVEAFF
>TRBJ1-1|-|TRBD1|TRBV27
TGTGCCAGCAGTCACCGACAGGGTTTGTACACTGAAGCTTTCTTT
CASSHRQGLYTEAFF
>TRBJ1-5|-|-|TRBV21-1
TGTGCCAGCACCAAAGCAACTATGGACAGATATCAGCCCCAGCATTTT
CASTKATMDRYQPQHF
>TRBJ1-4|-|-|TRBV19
TGTGCCAGTACGGACGGAGGTGAAAAACTGTTTTTT
CASTDGGEKLFF
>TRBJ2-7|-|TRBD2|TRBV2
TGTGCCAGCAGGGGACTAGCGGGAGCCTACGAGCAGTACTTC
CASRGLAGAYEQYF
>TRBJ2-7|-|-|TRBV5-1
TGCGCCAGCAGCTTGGACAACTACGAGCAGTACTTC
CASSLDNYEQYF
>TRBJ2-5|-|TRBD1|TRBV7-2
TGTGCCAGCAGCTTAGGGTGGCAGGGGGTGAAGACCCAGTACTTC
CASSLGWQGVKTQYF
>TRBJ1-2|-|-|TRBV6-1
TGTGCCAGCAGTGAGATTAGTGGCTACACCTTC
CASSEISGYTF
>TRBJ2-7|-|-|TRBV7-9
TGTGCCAGCAGGGGGAGCGCCGACGAGCAGTACTTC
CASRGSADEQYF
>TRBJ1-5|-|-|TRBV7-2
TGTGCCAGCAGCTTAAGTCCTACGGCACCTTATCAGCCCCAGCATTTT
CASSLSPTAPYQPQHF
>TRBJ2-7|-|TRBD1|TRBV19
TGTGCCAGTAGTGTAGGACAGGGTAACTACGAGCAGTACTTC
CASSVGQGNYEQYF
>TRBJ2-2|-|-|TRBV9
TGTGCCAGCAGCTCTGGCGGACTCCTAACCGGGGAGCTGTTTTTT
CASSSGGLLTGELFF
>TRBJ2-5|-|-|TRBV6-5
TGTGCCAGCACGGTGGGAGAGACCCAGTACTTC
CASTVGETQYF
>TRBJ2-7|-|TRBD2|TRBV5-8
TGTGCCAGCAGCTTGGTTACGCGCGGGAGGGGCTACGAGCAGTACTTC
CASSLVTRGRGYEQYF
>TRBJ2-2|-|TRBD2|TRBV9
TGTGCCAGCAGCGTAGGGGTTAGCGGGAACTCAGCCGGGGAGCTGTTTTTT
CASSVGVSGNSAGELFF
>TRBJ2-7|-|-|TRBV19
TGTGCCAGTAGTATACAGGGGACCGCTCTCGGGGAGCAGTACTTC
CASSIQGTALGEQYF
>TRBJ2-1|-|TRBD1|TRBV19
TGTGCCAGTAGCCAGGGACAGGGGTGGAACAATGAGCAGTTCTTC
CASSQGQGWNNEQFF
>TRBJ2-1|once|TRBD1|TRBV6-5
TGTGCCAGCAGTCTACAGGGGGCACCGAACAATGAGCAGTTCTTC
CASSLQGAPNNEQFF
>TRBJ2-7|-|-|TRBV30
TGTGCCTGGAGTAGTACAGGGAAGGTCGAGCAGTACTTC
CAWSSTGKVEQYF
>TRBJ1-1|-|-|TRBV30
TGTGCCTGGAGTGCAGGGTTCGTTCCGGGCAGGGCCGTCACTGAAGCTTTCTTT
CAWSAGFVPGRAVTEAFF
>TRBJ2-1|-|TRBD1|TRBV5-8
TGTGCCAGCAGCCCTTGGACAGGCGGACCTTACAATGAGCAGTTCTTC
CASSPWTGGPYNEQFF
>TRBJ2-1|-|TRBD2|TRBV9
TGTGCCAGCAGCACTCTCGGGGGGGAACTCTACAATGAGCAGTTCTTC
CASSTLGGELYNEQFF
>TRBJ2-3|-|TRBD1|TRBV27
TGTGCCAGCAGTTTAGGGACAGGGTCGACAGATACGCAGTATTTT
CASSLGTGSTDTQYF
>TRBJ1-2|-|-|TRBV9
TGTGCCAGCACCCCAGAGGGCCGGGGGGCAGGAGGAGGCTACACCTTC
CASTPEGRGAGGGYTF